The T cell receptor (beta chain) described here comes from a study of beta chain features in type 1 diabetes. This CDR3 is 13 amino acids long. CDR1 and CDR2 from the germline V gene are MGHDK and SYGVNS. Trimming stripped 6 bases from V and 7 bases from J, with 12 bases between. Expressed TCRB transcripts were sequenced because the entire RNA isolate underwent reverse transcription. Each sample of naive, central memory or regulatory T cells had, on average, about 3.57 million reads. TCRdb's copy holds only in-frame clones and misses some; the assay was immunoSEQ multiplex PCR. This sample carries about 900,000 clones, 15% to 20% of them seen once, and the ten largest clones take about 0.02%. Purity exceeding 98% was reached by all sorted populations. Whole-study findings and limits: High-TCR-expressing cells could be over-represented by cDNA sequencing.

This clone has a handful of counts. Its antigen is not identified. The chain employs TRBV25-1 and TRBJ1-4, with D possibly matching TRBD1 (5 bases). The sequence was collected from a woman aged 18-29 years in good health. Specimen: naive CD4+ T cells from blood. The CDR3 nucleotides are TGTGCCAGCAGCCGCGGGGGAAGTGAAAAACTGTTTTTT. Encoded protein: CASSRGGSEKLFF.